A single sample gave rise to the 16 T cell receptor beta chains below, sequenced in a study of regulatory T cells. Their cognate antigens are unknown. Study-level points and caveats: Hydrophobic residues at CDR3 positions 6 and 7 were enriched in conventional CD4+ T cells of CD3G-deficient patients.

The primer mix had 52 TRBV and 13 TRBJ primers. TCRdb's table, derived via immunoSEQ multiplex PCR, lists solely in-frame clones and lacks some. The sample yields around 29,000 clones, 85% to 95% seen once. The sequenced sample was conventional CD4+ T cells sorted from blood. These receptors all come from a person under 35 with CD3G deficiency.

J is TRBJ1-1 and V is TRBV5-1, with TRBD1 matching over 12 bases. Germline V gene lookup returns CDR1 SGHRS and CDR2 YFSETQ. This CDR3 is built from 16 residues. With V trimmed by 4 bases and J by 3 bases, 7 bases remained unmatched. CDR3 in DNA: TGCGCCAGCAGCGGGGACAGGGGGCGCGGTGACACTGAAGCTTTCTTT. Translating it yields CASSGDRGRGDTEAFF.

This rearrangement joins TRBV6-6 to TRBJ1-2; D remains ambiguous. The CDR3 totals 12 residues. Germline CDR1 MNHNY, CDR2 SVGAGI (reference sequence). The V and J ends lost 2 bases and 6 bases respectively, with 7 bases between them. Here the CDR3 DNA reads TGTGCCAGCAGTTACCGTGGTGATGGCTACACCTTC. Its translation: CASSYRGDGYTF.

This clone was found once. The chain has TRBV20-1 and TRBJ2-7; unclear D gene. The CDR3 consists of 11 residues. Trimming removed 4 bases at V and 5 bases at J, with 9 bases between. Germline V gene sequence: CDR1 DFQATT, CDR2 SNEGSKA (reference sequence). CDR3 sequence (DNA): TGCAGTGCTACTGACTTGAACGAGCAGTACTTC. As protein: CSATDLNEQYF.

The V call is TRBV28, the J call TRBJ1-2, with a tentative D call TRBD1 (6 bases). This CDR3 is built from 15 residues. The germline CDR1 and CDR2 sequences are MDHEN and SYDVKM. Trimming shortened V by 6 bases and J by 0 bases, and 14 bases separated the two germline ends. Here the CDR3 DNA reads TGTGCCAGCAGCCCAAGGGGGGGCGCTAACTATGGCTACACCTTC. Its translation: CASSPRGGANYGYTF.

The CDR3 bases are TGTGCCAGCAGACCACCGGGACAGGGGGCCGGCTACACCTTC. This translates into CASRPPGQGAGYTF. The rearrangement links TRBV7-6 to TRBJ1-2, with TRBD1 matching 12 bases. J was trimmed by 8 bases and V by 6 bases; bases with no gene match: 7. This CDR3 is 14 amino acids long. Germline V gene sequence: CDR1 SGHVS, CDR2 FNYEAQ. The complete variable domain, with remaining parts taken from reference TRBV7-6 and TRBJ1-2, reads GAGVSQSPRYKVTKRGQDVALRCDPISGHVSLYWYRQALGQGPEFLTYFNYEAQQDKSGLPNDRFSAERPEGSISTLTIQRTEQRDSAMYRCASRPPGQGAGYTFGSGTRLTVV.

The rearrangement joins TRBV7-9 to TRBJ2-1; perhaps TRBD1 as D (5 bases). CDR1 and CDR2 from the germline V gene are SEHNR and FQNEAQ (reference sequence). Trimming pared 5 bases from V and 3 bases from J, leaving 17 bases between. The length of the CDR3 is 16 residues. The CDR3 reads CASSPVGAGGYNEQFF. As DNA, the CDR3 is TGTGCCAGCAGCCCGGTTGGGGCAGGCGGCTACAATGAGCAGTTCTTC. Full variable domain (missing parts from reference TRBV7-9 and TRBJ2-1): DTGVSQNPRHKITKRGQNVTFRCDPISEHNRLYWYRQTLGQGPEFLTYFQNEAQLEKSRLLSDRFSAERPKGSFSTLEIQRTEQGDSAMYLCASSPVGAGGYNEQFFGPGTRLTVL.

V gene TRBV9 combines with J gene TRBJ2-1; 9 nucleotides match TRBD2. The length of the CDR3 is 16 residues. CDR1 and CDR2 from the germline V gene are SGDLS and YYNGEE. V lost 0 bases to trimming and J lost 4 bases; unmatched junction nucleotides: 5. DNA for the CDR3: TGTGCCAGCAGCGTAGTAGGTAGCGGGGGTTACAATGAGCAGTTCTTC. Translated: CASSVVGSGGYNEQFF. Using reference TRBV9 and TRBJ2-1 for the parts outside the CDR3, the full variable domain is DSGVTQTPKHLITATGQRVTLRCSPRSGDLSVYWYQQSLDQGLQFLIQYYNGEERAKGNILERFSAQQFPDLHSELNLSSLELGDSALYFCASSVVGSGGYNEQFFGPGTRLTVL.

V and J are TRBV6-5 and TRBJ2-1, with a tentative D call TRBD1 (6 bases). The CDR3 is 15 residues long. Between the trimmed V and J ends, which lost 8 bases and 3 bases, there was a span of 17 bases. CDR1 is MNHEY, CDR2 SVGAGI, per germline. DNA for the CDR3: TGTGCCAGCCCCCCCCCGGACAGCGGCTACAATGAGCAGTTCTTC. It encodes CASPPPDSGYNEQFF.

The chain uses TRBV6-1 and TRBJ2-7; TRBD2 is a possible D gene (7 bases). The CDR3 spans 15 residues. V lost 8 bases to trimming and J lost 3 bases, with 20 bases between them. The germline V gene encodes CDR1 MNHNS and CDR2 SASEGT. This CDR3 reads CASGGGRVIDYEQYF. CDR3 coding DNA: TGTGCCAGCGGGGGGGGCCGCGTAATAGACTACGAGCAGTACTTC.

The J gene is TRBJ2-7, the V gene TRBV28; no reliable D call. The CDR3 extends over 12 amino acids. Between the trimmed V and J ends, which lost 3 bases and 1 base, there was a span of 4 bases. In germline, CDR1 is MDHEN, CDR2 SYDVKM. This CDR3 is CASSLDSYEQYF. The CDR3 bases are TGTGCCAGCAGTTTGGATTCCTACGAGCAGTACTTC.

This clone was seen just once. This rearrangement joins TRBV2 to TRBJ2-5; 8 bases agree with TRBD1. Germline-derived CDR1 and CDR2 are SNHLY and FYNNEI. The CDR3 is 13 amino acids. With V trimmed by 6 bases and J by 5 bases, 5 bases remained unmatched. CDR3 nucleotides: TGTGCCAGCAGCTTGGACAGGGAGGAGACCCAGTACTTC. Amino acids: CASSLDREETQYF.

The chain has TRBV10-3 and TRBJ2-3; 8 bases are a match to TRBD2. Germline CDR1 reads ENHRY; CDR2 reads SYGVKD. The CDR3 is made up of 17 amino acids. The J segment lost 4 bases and the V segment lost 3 bases, leaving 12 bases of the junction unmatched. In DNA, the CDR3 is TGTGCCATCAGTGACCGTCATAGCGGGATGGGGGCAGATACGCAGTATTTT. Translation gives CAISDRHSGMGADTQYF.

The J gene is TRBJ2-2, the V gene TRBV10-3, with D unresolved. The CDR3 consists of 13 residues. V was pared by 8 bases and J by 4 bases, with 11 bases between. The germline gives CDR1 ENHRY, CDR2 SYGVKD. The CDR3 coding sequence is TGTGCCATCGCCCGGTCCCTCACCGGGGAGCTGTTTTTT. This sequence encodes CAIARSLTGELFF.

This chain connects TRBV5-1 to TRBJ2-5, with D unclear. Germline V gene lookup returns CDR1 SGHRS and CDR2 YFSETQ. This CDR3 region has 14 residues. The V gene lost 0 bases and the J gene lost 1 base, with 7 bases spanning the gap. This CDR3 is CASSLGAAQETQYF. The CDR3 DNA sequence: TGCGCCAGCAGCTTGGGGGCAGCCCAAGAGACCCAGTACTTC.

This chain joins TRBV21-1 and TRBJ1-1. TRBV21-1 is termed a pseudogene. There are 17 residues in the CDR3. The CDR3 sequence: CASSNSKGPFCGTEAFF. CDR3 nucleotide sequence: TGTGCCAGCAGCAACTCCAAGGGCCCCTTTTGTGGAACTGAAGCTTTCTTT.

This clone was recorded once. The chain couples TRBV6-6 to TRBJ1-2; D gene uncertain. Germline CDR1 and CDR2: MNHNY and SVGAGI (reference sequence). The CDR3 is 16 residues long. V was clipped by 0 bases and J by 1 base, with 12 bases between them. The CDR3 sequence: CASSYSTGRLNYGYTF. The CDR3 coding sequence is TGTGCCAGCAGTTACTCTACTGGTCGGCTTAACTATGGCTACACCTTC.